Described below is a single TCR beta chain sequence and its context. Germline assignment: CDR1 LGHNA and CDR2 YSLEER. V lost 4 bases, J lost 2 bases, and 12 bases lay in between. The length of the CDR3 is 15 residues. The participants were between about 18 and 89 years old and came from roughly 24 US areas. Donors in Cohort 3 who had recovered were those with two negative PCRs, healthcare professional clearance, or resolution of their symptoms. This entry comes from a study of blood T cell repertoires in COVID-19. The authors' processing: Amplified reference gene primers provided the basis for estimating nucleated cell counts. Sequenced by immunoSEQ multiplex PCR; TCRdb stores in-frame clones only, minus some. V, J and clone size reflect that table, while D and trimming were determined from the DNA. In the table there are 140,000 to 150,000 clones, more than 80% of which are singletons.

The chain uses TRBV4-3 and TRBJ1-5; tentatively, D is TRBD1 (6 bases). The clonotype originates from a man in his fifties who had recovered from COVID-19. Sequencing was performed on PBMCs or T cells enriched from blood (not recorded which). The CDR3 coding sequence is TGCGCCAGCAGCCCCGGACAGACGCGCAATCAGCCCCAGCATTTT. It codes for CASSPGQTRNQPQHF.